The 22 T cell receptor beta chains reported below all come from one sample, sequenced in a study of T cell responses to AZD1222 COVID-19 vaccine. Clones were sequenced by immunoSEQ multiplex PCR, and TCRdb holds only the in-frame ones, with some missing. The sample yields about 140,000 clones, 90% seen once. The material sequenced was peripheral blood, taken on day 0 of AZD1222 vaccination. These receptors originate from an adult in good health.

The CDR3 protein is CASSPSGVPNTEAFF. The CDR3 nucleotides are TGTGCCAGCAGCCCTAGTGGGGTTCCGAACACTGAAGCTTTCTTT. The chain couples TRBV7-3 to TRBJ1-1; D gene uncertain. Trimming left V 5 bases short and J 1 base short, with 14 bases between. Germline CDR1 and CDR2: SGHTA and FQGTGA. The CDR3 loop spans 15 amino acids.

V usage is TRBV7-8 and J usage is TRBJ2-7; 12 nucleotides agree with TRBD2. The trim removed 4 bases at V and 7 bases at J, leaving 11 bases unmatched. CDR3 size: 16 residues. The V gene's germline CDR1 is SGHVS and CDR2 FQNEAQ. In DNA, the CDR3 is TGTGCCAGCAGCTCACCTAGCGGGGGGGAATATAATGAGCAGTACTTC. It yields the protein CASSSPSGGEYNEQYF.

Details on this clone: One end of the junction fails to match germline, which may point to a read error. The V call is TRBV27, the J call TRBJ1-3; D uncertain. This CDR3 region has 13 residues. Germline CDR1 MNHEY, CDR2 SMNVEV (reference sequence). Here the CDR3 reads CASKFSTGNTIYF. The CDR3 nucleotides are TGTGCCAGCAAGTTTAGTACTGGGAACACCATATATTTT.

The chain links TRBV7-9 to TRBJ1-2, with 8 bases aligning to TRBD1. The CDR3 consists of 15 residues. V shed 7 bases and J 6 bases; nucleotides not matched to a gene: 13. Germline CDR1 SEHNR, CDR2 FQNEAQ (reference sequence). CDR3 nucleotides: TGTGCCAGCATCCCCCCAGGGACAGGCAGGAATGGCTACACCTTC. Translation: CASIPPGTGRNGYTF. Filled out from reference TRBV7-9 and TRBJ1-2, the complete variable domain reads DTGVSQNPRHKITKRGQNVTFRCDPISEHNRLYWYRQTLGQGPEFLTYFQNEAQLEKSRLLSDRFSAERPKGSFSTLEIQRTEQGDSAMYLCASIPPGTGRNGYTFGSGTRLTVV.

The rearrangement joins TRBV6-5 to TRBJ1-2; D perhaps matches TRBD1 (6 bases). The CDR3 covers 16 residues. The V gene lost 1 base and the J gene lost 0 bases, with 12 bases spanning the gap. Germline V lookup: CDR1 MNHEY, CDR2 SVGAGI. CDR3 in DNA: TGTGCCAGCAGTTACTTAGGGGGGCCCCCTAACTATGGCTACACCTTC. Its protein product is CASSYLGGPPNYGYTF.

The V and J genes are TRBV19 and TRBJ2-5; the D is unclear. Trimming removed 0 bases at V and 6 bases at J, with 14 bases between. The CDR3 is 15 amino acids. Germline-derived CDR1 and CDR2 are LNHDA and SQIVND (reference sequence). The CDR3 bases are TGTGCCAGTAGTATAGACGGTGGCATAGTGAAGACCCAGTACTTC. As protein: CASSIDGGIVKTQYF.

V gene TRBV7-6 combines with J gene TRBJ2-7; the D is unclear. Germline CDR1 and CDR2: SGHVS and FNYEAQ. V lost 1 base, J lost 2 bases, and 21 bases lay in between. This CDR3 spans 18 amino acids. The DNA of the CDR3 is TGTGCCAGCAGCTTAGAAAGATGGTTAACGGGTTTCACCTACGAGCAGTACTTC. Amino acid sequence: CASSLERWLTGFTYEQYF.

The CDR3 sequence: CASSRADRGAEQYF. The CDR3 nucleotides are TGTGCCAGCTCACGAGCGGACAGGGGAGCCGAGCAGTACTTC. The rearrangement links TRBV18 to TRBJ2-7; 9 nucleotides align to TRBD1. The CDR3 consists of 14 residues. Germline CDR1 KGHSH, CDR2 LQKENI. Unmatched junction bases numbered 7, after V lost 4 bases and J lost 6 bases.

This sequence joins TRBV28 and TRBJ2-1; 10 nucleotides align to TRBD2. Losses at the gene ends were 5 bases for V and 3 bases for J; bases not matched to a gene: 13. The germline V gene has CDR1 MDHEN and CDR2 SYDVKM. This CDR3 spans 18 amino acids. CDR3 sequence reads: CASSPYSTGLAFYNEQFF. CDR3 bases: TGTGCCAGCAGTCCATATTCCACGGGACTAGCGTTCTACAATGAGCAGTTCTTC.

In this sample, this clone turned up once. V gene TRBV5-1 combines with J gene TRBJ2-7; D gene uncertain. V dropped 3 bases and J dropped 2 bases, with 3 bases sitting between them. The CDR3 contains 11 residues. The germline CDR1 and CDR2 sequences are SGHRS and YFSETQ. In nucleotides, the CDR3 is TGCGCCAGCAGCTCCGCCTACGAGCAGTACTTC. Its protein product is CASSSAYEQYF.

The V call is TRBV6-4, the J call TRBJ1-2; 9 bases agree with TRBD1. The CDR3 has 14 amino acids. Trimming cost V 4 bases and J 4 bases; bases outside gene matches: 4. Germline CDR1 and CDR2: MRHNA and SNTAGT. Written as DNA, the CDR3 is TGTGCCAGCAGTGCCGACAGGGGGGCCTATGGCTACACCTTC. Translating gives CASSADRGAYGYTF.

The chain carries TRBV6-5 and TRBJ1-2, with D uncertain. Trimming removed 9 bases at V and 4 bases at J, with 9 bases between. CDR1 MNHEY and CDR2 SVGAGI come from the germline V gene. This CDR3 comprises 11 residues. In DNA form, the CDR3 reads TGTGCCAGTACTGATTTCTATGGCTACACCTTC. Translation: CASTDFYGYTF.

This rearrangement joins TRBV7-6 to TRBJ1-1, with D perhaps TRBD1 (6 bases). Between the trimmed V and J ends, which lost 5 bases and 6 bases, there was a span of 19 bases. There are 15 residues in the CDR3. The V gene's germline CDR1 is SGHVS and CDR2 FNYEAQ. CDR3 sequence: CASSVHRAGLSEAFF. The CDR3 nucleotides read TGTGCCAGCAGCGTACACAGGGCAGGCTTGTCTGAAGCTTTCTTT. The variable domain in full, completed from reference TRBV7-6 and TRBJ1-1, reads GAGVSQSPRYKVTKRGQDVALRCDPISGHVSLYWYRQALGQGPEFLTYFNYEAQQDKSGLPNDRFSAERPEGSISTLTIQRTEQRDSAMYRCASSVHRAGLSEAFFGQGTRLTVV.

The chain has TRBV7-9 and TRBJ1-6; TRBD1 is a possible D gene (6 bases). Trimming cost V 1 base and J 10 bases, with 11 bases left between them. Germline V gene lookup returns CDR1 SEHNR and CDR2 FQNEAQ (reference sequence). This CDR3 is 14 amino acids long. CDR3 nucleotide sequence: TGTGCCAGCAGCTTAGTACAGGGTACCTCACCCCTCCACTTT. Translating gives CASSLVQGTSPLHF.

The J gene is TRBJ1-2, the V gene TRBV7-2; TRBD1 matches at 9 bases. Germline V lookup: CDR1 SGHTA, CDR2 FQGNSA. CDR3 length: 18 residues. With V trimmed by 5 bases and J by 1 base, 14 bases remained unmatched. As DNA, the CDR3 is TGTGCCAGCAGCAATACGCCCGGGACAGGGACCCATAACTATGGCTACACCTTC. Amino acids: CASSNTPGTGTHNYGYTF.

This clone occurred once. This rearrangement joins TRBV24-1 to TRBJ2-1; D is undetermined. The V gene's germline CDR1 is KGHDR and CDR2 SFDVKD. The CDR3 totals 17 residues. V was pared by 3 bases and J by 6 bases, with 20 bases between. CDR3 bases: TGTGCCACCAGTGATGGCGAGACAAAGGTGTTCACCAATGAGCAGTTCTTC. Translation gives CATSDGETKVFTNEQFF.

This clone was observed a handful of times. The rearrangement uses TRBV5-1 and TRBJ2-4; 16 bases line up with TRBD2. After removal of 2 bases from V and 7 bases from J, the junction contained 9 bases not matched to a gene. The CDR3 is 18 residues long. In germline, CDR1 is SGHRS, CDR2 YFSETQ. DNA of the CDR3: TGCGCCAGCAGCTTAACCGGGACTAGCGGGAGGGAGAGGAACATTCAGTACTTC. It yields the protein CASSLTGTSGRERNIQYF.

The chain employs TRBV19 and TRBJ1-6, with unresolved D. V was cut by 8 bases and J by 0 bases, with 11 bases left in between. This CDR3 is 15 amino acids long. Germline CDR1 reads LNHDA; CDR2 reads SQIVND (reference sequence). The CDR3 nucleotides read TGTGCCAGTGCAGAGCAGGACTCCTATAATTCACCCCTCCACTTT. It specifies CASAEQDSYNSPLHF.

This chain uses TRBV7-9 with TRBJ2-7; possible D gene TRBD1, 5 bases. Trimming cost V 3 bases and J 2 bases, with 14 bases left between them. Germline CDR1 and CDR2: SEHNR and FQNEAQ (reference sequence). The CDR3 consists of 15 residues. For the CDR3, the DNA is TGTGCCAGCAGCTTGGTCTTAGGCAGGGCCTACGAGCAGTACTTC. This translates into CASSLVLGRAYEQYF.

This clone was detected only once. The J gene is TRBJ1-2, the V gene TRBV19; TRBD1 aligns across 8 bases. Germline CDR1 and CDR2: LNHDA and SQIVND (reference sequence). With 8 bases clipped from V and 4 bases from J, the junction kept 3 bases outside the gene matches. The CDR3 runs to 12 residues. For the CDR3, the DNA is TGTGCCAGTGCTGACAGGGGCTATGGCTACACCTTC. Its translation is CASADRGYGYTF.

The chain uses TRBV3-1 (or the pseudogene TRBV3-2) and TRBJ1-1; possible D gene TRBD1, 5 bases. CDR1 and CDR2 (germline): LGHDT, YNNKEL (reference sequence). The CDR3 extends over 13 amino acids. Trimming took 0 bases from V and 5 from J, leaving 7 bases between them. The CDR3 region has the DNA TGTGCCAGCAGCCAAGACCACAGGACTGAAGCTTTCTTT. Translation: CASSQDHRTEAFF.

The rearrangement links TRBV6-4 to TRBJ2-1; a possible D gene is TRBD2 (7 bases). V was shortened by 4 bases and J by 8 bases, with 15 bases between the two germline ends. The CDR3 runs to 14 residues. Per germline, CDR1 MRHNA and CDR2 SNTAGT. In DNA form, the CDR3 reads TGTGCCAGCAGTGTTTGGGGGGGGCCCTATGAGCAGTTCTTC. The encoded protein is CASSVWGGPYEQFF.